The clone carrying this T cell receptor beta chain was seen at least ten times. Its antigen is not identified. Each CDR3 protein is one row after TCRdb ran MiXCR on the RT-PCR reads. Altogether hundreds of thousands of distinct CDR3 sequences are present, roughly 25% being singletons, with the ten largest covering 1.9%. These data originate in a study of response to subunit inactivated influenza vaccine. Points from the study as a whole: The authors offered the suggestion that each seasonal influenza vaccination recruits few new T cells.

V was shortened by 3 bases and J by 5 bases, with 13 bases between the two germline ends. The CDR3 has 13 residues. In germline, CDR1 is DFQATT, CDR2 SNEGSKA (reference sequence). The chain recombines TRBV20-1 with TRBJ2-5; tentative D call: TRBD2 (6 bases). This TCR was recovered from a man aged 50 to 60 who received an inactivated influenza vaccine. The input for sequencing was CD4+ T cells sorted from PBMCs, taken more than 4 days after vaccination. The CDR3 sequence: CSASPLARETQYF. The CDR3, as DNA: TGCAGTGCTAGTCCCCTAGCGCGGGAGACCCAGTACTTC.